This T cell receptor beta chain was profiled in a study of patients and donors after allogeneic stem cell transplantation. TCRdb re-called the RT-PCR reads through MiXCR, storing one row per CDR3 protein. The top ten clones hold 65% to 80% of a sample with around 25,000 distinct CDR3 sequences, about 42% of them seen once. This clonotype was counted only a few times. Trimming took off 4 bases at V and 4 bases at J, with 11 bases between the two ends. Germline values: CDR1 SGHTS, CDR2 YDEGEE. The CDR3 runs 14 residues. V and J are TRBV5-8 and TRBJ2-2; D remains ambiguous. The TCR originated in a human donor who was either an allogeneic HSCT recipient or a stem cell or donor lymphocyte infusion donor (not recorded which). It is not recorded whose cells these are; they may come from a transplant donor. The sample was blood, either unsorted or a sorted T cell fraction (not recorded which). The chain's CDR3 is CASSTWWVTGELFF. DNA for the CDR3: TGTGCCAGCAGCACTTGGTGGGTCACCGGGGAGCTGTTTTTT.